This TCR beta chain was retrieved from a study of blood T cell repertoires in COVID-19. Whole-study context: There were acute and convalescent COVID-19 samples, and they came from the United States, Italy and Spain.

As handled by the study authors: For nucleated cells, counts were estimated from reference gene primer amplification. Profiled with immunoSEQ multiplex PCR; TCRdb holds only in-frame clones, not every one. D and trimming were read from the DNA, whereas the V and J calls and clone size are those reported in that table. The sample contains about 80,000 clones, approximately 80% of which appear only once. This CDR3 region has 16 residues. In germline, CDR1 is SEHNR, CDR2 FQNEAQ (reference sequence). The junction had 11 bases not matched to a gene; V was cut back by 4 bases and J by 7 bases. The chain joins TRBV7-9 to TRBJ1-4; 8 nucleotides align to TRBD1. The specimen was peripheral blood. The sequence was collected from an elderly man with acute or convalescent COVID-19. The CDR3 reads CASSYPTGQGAEKLFF. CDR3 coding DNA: TGTGCCAGCAGCTACCCCACAGGGCAGGGGGCTGAAAAACTGTTTTTT.